A selection of T cell receptor beta chains follows, all from one sample in a study of blood T cell repertoires in COVID-19. Measured with immunoSEQ multiplex PCR; TCRdb has only the in-frame clones, and not every one. The sample has about 97,000 clones; around 87% are singletons. The source material was peripheral blood. These receptors came from a human donor in a cohort sampled during active COVID-19. CDR3s include the opening cysteine and the closing phenylalanine or tryptophan. The D gene is left open where the match is weak. Expanded clones get a size class; other rows say once, few or many, or leave the size out.

d_gene | abundance | j_gene | v_gene | CDR3nt | CDR3aa
NA | NA | TRBJ1-1 | TRBV11-1 | TGTGCCAGCAGCCACTGGGACTCAAACACTGAAGCTTTCTTT | CASSHWDSNTEAFF
NA | once | TRBJ2-2 | TRBV4-1 | TGCGCCAGCAGCCAAGATACGCTCCTACCCGGGGAGCTGTTTTTT | CASSQDTLLPGELFF
NA | NA | TRBJ2-7 | TRBV6-5 | TGTGCCAGCAGTTACTCGAGTAGCTCCTACGAGCAGTACTTC | CASSYSSSSYEQYF
NA | NA | TRBJ1-1 | TRBV29-1 | TGCAGCGTGCCCTCCGCGGGCAGATTGAACACTGAAGCTTTCTTT | CSVPSAGRLNTEAFF
TRBD2 | once | TRBJ2-7 | TRBV5-1 | TGCGCCAGCAGCTTCAGGCTGGGGGGGACCTACGAGCAGTACTTC | CASSFRLGGTYEQYF
NA | many | TRBJ2-1 | TRBV10-2 | TGCGCCAGCAGTGAGTCGTATCCCGAGCGAAATGAGCAGTTCTTC | CASSESYPERNEQFF
TRBD2 | NA | TRBJ2-1 | TRBV11-2 | TGTGCCAGCAGACTAGCGGGCCGGAGCTCCTACAATGAGCAGTTCTTC | CASRLAGRSSYNEQFF
NA | NA | TRBJ1-5 | TRBV19 | TGTGCCAGTAAGCTTCAGGCCAGTCAGCCCCAGCATTTT | CASKLQASQPQHF
TRBD2 | once | TRBJ2-2 | TRBV5-4 | TGTGCCAGCAGCTTGGGCGGGAGGGCCCGAACCGGGGAGCTGTTTTTT | CASSLGGRARTGELFF
TRBD1 | NA | TRBJ2-7 | TRBV9 | TGTGCCAGCAGCGTAATGACAGGGCTTAGTGACGAGCAGTACTTC | CASSVMTGLSDEQYF
NA | once | TRBJ2-6 | TRBV19 | TGTGCCAGTAGGCGGTCTGGGGCCAACGTCCTGACTTTC | CASRRSGANVLTF